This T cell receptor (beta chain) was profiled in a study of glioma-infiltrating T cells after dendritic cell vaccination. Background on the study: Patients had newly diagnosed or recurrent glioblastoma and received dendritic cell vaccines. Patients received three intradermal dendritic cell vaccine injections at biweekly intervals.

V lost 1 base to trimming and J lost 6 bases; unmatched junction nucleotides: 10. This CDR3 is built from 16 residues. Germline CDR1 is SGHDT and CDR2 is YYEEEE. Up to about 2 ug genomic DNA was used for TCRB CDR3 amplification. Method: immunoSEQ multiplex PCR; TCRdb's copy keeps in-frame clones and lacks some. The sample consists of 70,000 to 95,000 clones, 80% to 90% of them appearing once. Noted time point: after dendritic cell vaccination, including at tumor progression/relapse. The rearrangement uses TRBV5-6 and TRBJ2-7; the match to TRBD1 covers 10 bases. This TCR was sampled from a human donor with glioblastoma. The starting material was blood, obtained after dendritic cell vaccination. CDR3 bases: TGTGCCAGCAGCTTGTTACGGACAGGGGGGAGCGGCGAGCAGTACTTC. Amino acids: CASSLLRTGGSGEQYF.